Listed here are 2 T cell receptor beta chains from one sample, sequenced in a study of Graves' ophthalmopathy and Graves' hyperthyroidism. RNA transcripts were the template, and TCR beta CDR3 regions were amplified from them. Following a first-round RT-PCR that used HTBI primers, a second-round multiplex PCR was carried out. TCRdb re-derived calls from the multiplex PCR reads in MiXCR, one entry per CDR3 protein. The sample comprises more than 300,000 distinct CDR3 sequences, about a sixth of which are singletons, and around 2.4% rests with the top ten. The sequenced sample consisted of peripheral blood. The receptor set was obtained from an adult woman with stable Graves' hyperthyroidism.

The chain couples TRBV28 to TRBJ2-7; D unclear. This CDR3 has 15 residues. Deletions cut 3 bases from V and 2 bases from J, with 14 bases between. Germline V lookup: CDR1 MDHEN, CDR2 SYDVKM. In DNA form, the CDR3 reads TGTGCCAGCAGTTTCTTCGGGCTTCCTACCTACGAGCAGTACTTC. Encoded protein: CASSFFGLPTYEQYF. The full variable domain, with the rest looked up from reference TRBV28 and TRBJ2-7, is DVKVTQSSRYLVKRTGEKVFLECVQDMDHENMFWYRQDPGLGLRLIYFSYDVKMKEKGDIPEGYSVSREKKERFSLILESASTNQTSMYLCASSFFGLPTYEQYFGPGTRLTVT.

This clonotype has a count of ten or more. V usage is TRBV19 and J usage is TRBJ2-7; the match to TRBD1 covers 9 bases. This CDR3 contains 14 residues. V dropped 3 bases and J dropped 4; count of bases not matched to a gene: 4. CDR1 and CDR2 from the germline V gene are LNHDA and SQIVND (reference sequence). The CDR3 DNA is TGTGCCAGTAGTATCGCGGGACAGGGATACGAGCAGTACTTC. It encodes CASSIAGQGYEQYF.